This is a list of T cell receptor beta chains from one sample in a study of identical twins. One entry per CDR3 protein, called by TCRdb with MiXCR from the 5' RACE reads. The sample consists of some 100,000 distinct CDR3 sequences, under 6.5% of them appearing once. The source material was memory T cells sorted from blood. These receptors were obtained from a woman aged 45-59 years in good health. CDR3s leave out the opening cysteine and the closing phenylalanine or tryptophan. The order of the fields is V gene, J gene, CDR3 protein.

TRBV7-8,TRBJ2-1,ASRGRAWDSPGNEQF
TRBV7-8,TRBJ2-1,ASSFIAGGLPEQF
TRBV20-1,TRBJ2-3,SASGGLGFTDTQY
TRBV3-1,TRBJ2-1,ASSLSGVYNEQF
TRBV11-3,TRBJ2-1,ASSFSHANEQF
TRBV5-4,TRBJ1-1,ASSFWGLNTEAF
TRBV12-3/TRBV12-4,TRBJ2-6,ASSRTPGAGANVLT
TRBV29-1,TRBJ2-2,SVDTGYSGELF
TRBV14,TRBJ2-3,ASSQGSRVSDTQY
TRBV11-1,TRBJ2-6,ASSHPSSGANVLT
TRBV29-1,TRBJ2-5,SIKASGPGAQY
TRBV25-1,TRBJ2-2,ASSFGHMNTGELF
TRBV20-1,TRBJ1-4,SAQHPTNEKLF
TRBV3-1,TRBJ2-7,ASSQDLGPSYEQY
TRBV2,TRBJ1-6,ASRVGPLRYLH
TRBV20-1,TRBJ2-5,SAATDSGTQETQY
TRBV9,TRBJ1-4,ASSTGGQTTNEKLF
TRBV29-1,TRBJ2-5,SVEAAVGETQY
TRBV5-1,TRBJ2-7,ASSRGQILYEQY
TRBV5-1,TRBJ2-5,ASSFTSQETQY
TRBV12-3/TRBV12-4,TRBJ1-5,ASSLSGEAQPQH
TRBV5-6,TRBJ2-1,ASSFLRVYNEQF
TRBV2,TRBJ2-4,ASSERRNIQY